This TCR beta chain was profiled in a study of T cells after yellow fever vaccination. V trimming: 4 bases; J trimming: 6 bases; junction bases outside the gene matches: 4. CDR3 size: 13 residues. Germline CDR1 reads SGHRS; CDR2 reads YFSETQ. Synthesis of TCR cDNA relied on 5'RACE template switching, which attached a universal primer site and UMIs. TCRdb recomputed calls from the 5' RACE reads with MiXCR, one row per CDR3 protein. The sample records 300,000 to 450,000 distinct CDR3 sequences, about 7.8% being singletons. This receptor was taken from a young man who received the YFV17D yellow fever vaccine. The sample consisted of PBMCs, taken 35 to 50 days after the first yellow fever vaccination. The chain links TRBV5-1 to TRBJ1-5, with 7 nucleotides matching TRBD1. The chain's CDR3 is CASSEQGGQPQHF. The CDR3 DNA is TGCGCCAGCAGCGAGCAGGGGGGTCAGCCCCAGCATTTT.